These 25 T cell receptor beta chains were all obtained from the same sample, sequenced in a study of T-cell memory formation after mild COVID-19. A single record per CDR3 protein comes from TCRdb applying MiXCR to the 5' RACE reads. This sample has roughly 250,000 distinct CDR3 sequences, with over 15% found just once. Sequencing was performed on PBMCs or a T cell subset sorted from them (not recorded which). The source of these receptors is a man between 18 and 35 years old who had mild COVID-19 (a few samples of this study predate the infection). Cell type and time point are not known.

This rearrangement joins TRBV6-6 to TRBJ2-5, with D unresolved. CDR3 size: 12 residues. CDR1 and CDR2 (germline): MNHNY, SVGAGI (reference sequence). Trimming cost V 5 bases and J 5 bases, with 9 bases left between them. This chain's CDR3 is CASSRTWETQYF. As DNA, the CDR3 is TGTGCCAGCAGTCGGACCTGGGAGACCCAGTACTTC.

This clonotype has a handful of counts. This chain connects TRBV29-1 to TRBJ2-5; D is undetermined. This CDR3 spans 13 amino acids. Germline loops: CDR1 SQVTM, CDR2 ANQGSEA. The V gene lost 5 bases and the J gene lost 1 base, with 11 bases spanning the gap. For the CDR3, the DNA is TGCAGCGTTATGAGCACAGCCCAAGAGACCCAGTACTTC. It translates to CSVMSTAQETQYF.

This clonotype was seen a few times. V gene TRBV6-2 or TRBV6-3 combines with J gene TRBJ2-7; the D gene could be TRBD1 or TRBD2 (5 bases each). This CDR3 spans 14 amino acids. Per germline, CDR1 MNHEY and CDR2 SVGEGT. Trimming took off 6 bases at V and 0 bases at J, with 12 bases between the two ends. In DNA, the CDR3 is TGTGCCAGCAGGGGGACGGAGAGCTCCTACGAGCAGTACTTC. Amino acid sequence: CASRGTESSYEQYF.

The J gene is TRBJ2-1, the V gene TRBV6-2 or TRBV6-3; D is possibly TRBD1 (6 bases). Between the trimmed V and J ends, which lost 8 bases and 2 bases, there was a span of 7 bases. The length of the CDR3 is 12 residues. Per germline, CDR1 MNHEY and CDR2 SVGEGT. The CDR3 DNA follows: TGTGCCAGCCGACAGGCCTACAATGAGCAGTTCTTC. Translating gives CASRQAYNEQFF.

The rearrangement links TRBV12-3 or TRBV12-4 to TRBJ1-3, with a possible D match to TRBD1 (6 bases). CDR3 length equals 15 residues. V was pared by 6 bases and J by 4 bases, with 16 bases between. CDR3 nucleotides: TGTGCCAGCAGGGCGGAGTCAGGGGAGGGAAACACCATATATTTT. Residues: CASRAESGEGNTIYF.

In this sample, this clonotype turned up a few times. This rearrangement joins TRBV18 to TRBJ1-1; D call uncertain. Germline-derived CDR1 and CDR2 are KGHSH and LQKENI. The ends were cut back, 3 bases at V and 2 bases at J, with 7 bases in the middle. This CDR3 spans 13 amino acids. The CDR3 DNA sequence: TGTGCCAGCTCACCTGACAAAAACACTGAAGCTTTCTTT. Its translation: CASSPDKNTEAFF.

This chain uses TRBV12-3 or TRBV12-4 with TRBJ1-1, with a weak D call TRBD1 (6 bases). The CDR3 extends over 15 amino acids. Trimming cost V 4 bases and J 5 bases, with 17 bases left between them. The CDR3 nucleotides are TGTGCCAGCAGTTCTCCCTCAGGGGTCGGGACTGAAGCTTTCTTT. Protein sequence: CASSSPSGVGTEAFF.

The CDR3 is CASSLSVGVTGELFF. The CDR3 DNA follows: TGTGCCAGCAGCTTATCGGTAGGAGTCACCGGGGAGCTGTTTTTT. The V call is TRBV7-2, the J call TRBJ2-2; D is unresolved. Germline loops: CDR1 SGHTA, CDR2 FQGNSA. CDR3 length: 15 residues. Trimming shortened V by 2 bases and J by 4 bases, and 11 bases separated the two germline ends. Based on the CDR3 plus reference TRBV7-2 and TRBJ2-2, the full variable domain is GAGVSQSPSNKVTEKGKDVELRCDPISGHTALYWYRQSLGQGLEFLIYFQGNSAPDKSGLPSDRFSAERTGGSVSTLTIQRTQQEDSAVYLCASSLSVGVTGELFFGEGSRLTVL.

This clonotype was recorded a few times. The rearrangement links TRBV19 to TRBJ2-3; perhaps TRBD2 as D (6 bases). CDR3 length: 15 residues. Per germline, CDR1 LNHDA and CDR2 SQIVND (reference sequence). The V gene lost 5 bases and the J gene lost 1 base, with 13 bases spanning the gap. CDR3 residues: CASSGQGGGTDTQYF. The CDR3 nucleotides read TGTGCCAGTAGTGGTCAGGGAGGAGGCACAGATACGCAGTATTTT.

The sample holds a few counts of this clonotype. Here the CDR3 reads CASRPSRGYMNEQFF. Written as DNA, the CDR3 is TGTGCCAGCAGACCATCCCGGGGGTACATGAATGAGCAGTTCTTC. The V call is TRBV12-3 or TRBV12-4, the J call TRBJ2-1, with D perhaps TRBD2 (6 bases). Trimming left V 6 bases short and J 7 bases short, with 19 bases between. The CDR3 length is 15 residues.

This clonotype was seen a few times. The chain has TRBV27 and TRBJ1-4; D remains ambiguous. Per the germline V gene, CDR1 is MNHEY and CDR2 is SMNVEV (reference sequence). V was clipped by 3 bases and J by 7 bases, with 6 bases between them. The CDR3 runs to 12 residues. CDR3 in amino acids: CASSFFGEKLFF. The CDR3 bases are TGTGCCAGCAGTTTTTTTGGTGAAAAACTGTTTTTT.

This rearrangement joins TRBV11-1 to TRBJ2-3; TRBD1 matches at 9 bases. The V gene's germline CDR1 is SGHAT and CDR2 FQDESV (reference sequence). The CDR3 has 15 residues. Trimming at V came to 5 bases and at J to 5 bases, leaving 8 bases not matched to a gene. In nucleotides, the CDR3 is TGTGCCAGCAGCCCAATCGGACAGGGGAGAGATACGCAGTATTTT. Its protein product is CASSPIGQGRDTQYF. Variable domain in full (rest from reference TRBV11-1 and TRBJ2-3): EAEVAQSPRYKITEKSQAVAFWCDPISGHATLYWYRQILGQGPELLVQFQDESVVDDSQLPKDRFSAERLKGVDSTLKIQPAELGDSAMYLCASSPIGQGRDTQYFGPGTRLTVL.

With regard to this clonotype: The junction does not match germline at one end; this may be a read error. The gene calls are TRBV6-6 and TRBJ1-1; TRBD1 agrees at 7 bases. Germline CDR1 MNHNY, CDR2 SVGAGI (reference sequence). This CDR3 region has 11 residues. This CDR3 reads CATDRNAEAFF. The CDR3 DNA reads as TGTGCCACGGACAGGAACGCTGAAGCTTTCTTT.

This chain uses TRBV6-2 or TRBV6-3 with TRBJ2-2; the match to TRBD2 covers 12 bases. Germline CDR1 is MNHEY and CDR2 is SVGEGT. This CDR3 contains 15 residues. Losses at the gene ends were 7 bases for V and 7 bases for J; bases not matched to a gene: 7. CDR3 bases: TGTGCCAGCACCCTAGCGGGGGGGCCTCACGGGGAGCTGTTTTTT. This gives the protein CASTLAGGPHGELFF.

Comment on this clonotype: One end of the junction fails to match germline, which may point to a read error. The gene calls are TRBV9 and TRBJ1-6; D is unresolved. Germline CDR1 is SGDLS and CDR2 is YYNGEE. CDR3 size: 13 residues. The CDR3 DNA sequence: TGTGCCAGCGGCGTGGGGTATAATTCACCCCTCCACTTT. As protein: CASGVGYNSPLHF.

The CDR3 protein is CASSPPTGNQETQYF. CDR3 coding DNA: TGTGCCAGCAGCCCGCCGACAGGGAACCAAGAGACCCAGTACTTC. The chain carries TRBV25-1 and TRBJ2-5; 7 nucleotides align to TRBD1. V was pared by 6 bases and J by 0 bases, with 7 bases of the junction left unmatched. The germline V gene has CDR1 MGHDK and CDR2 SYGVNS. This CDR3 has 15 residues.

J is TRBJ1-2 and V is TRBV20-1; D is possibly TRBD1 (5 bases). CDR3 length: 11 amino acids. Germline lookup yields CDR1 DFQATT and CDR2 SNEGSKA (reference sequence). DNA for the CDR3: TGCGTACGGGGGGGAACGGATGGCTACACCTTC. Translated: CVRGGTDGYTF.

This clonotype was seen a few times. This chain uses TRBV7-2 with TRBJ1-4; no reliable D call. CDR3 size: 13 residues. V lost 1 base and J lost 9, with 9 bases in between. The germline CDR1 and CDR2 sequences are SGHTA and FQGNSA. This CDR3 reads CASSLEIRKKLFF. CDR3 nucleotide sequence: TGTGCCAGCAGCTTAGAGATCCGGAAAAAACTGTTTTTT.

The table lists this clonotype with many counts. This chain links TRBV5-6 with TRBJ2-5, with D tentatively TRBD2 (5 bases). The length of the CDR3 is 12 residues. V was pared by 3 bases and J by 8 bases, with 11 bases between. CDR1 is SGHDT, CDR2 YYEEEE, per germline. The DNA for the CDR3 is TGTGCCAGCAGCTGGAGGCCTGGAACCCAGTACTTC. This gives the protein CASSWRPGTQYF.

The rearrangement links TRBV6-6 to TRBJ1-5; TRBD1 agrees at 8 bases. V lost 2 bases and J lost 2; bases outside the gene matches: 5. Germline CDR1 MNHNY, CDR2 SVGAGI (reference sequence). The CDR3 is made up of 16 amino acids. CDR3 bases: TGTGCCAGCAGTTACCCACCGGGACAGGGCAATCAGCCCCAGCATTTT. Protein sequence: CASSYPPGQGNQPQHF.

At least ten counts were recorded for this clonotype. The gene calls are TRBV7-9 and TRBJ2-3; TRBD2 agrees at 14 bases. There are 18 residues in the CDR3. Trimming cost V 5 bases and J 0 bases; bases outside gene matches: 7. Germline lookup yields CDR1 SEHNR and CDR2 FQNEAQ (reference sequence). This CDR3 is CASSAGTSGGRSTDTQYF. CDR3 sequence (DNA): TGTGCCAGCAGCGCCGGGACTAGCGGGGGTCGAAGCACAGATACGCAGTATTTT.

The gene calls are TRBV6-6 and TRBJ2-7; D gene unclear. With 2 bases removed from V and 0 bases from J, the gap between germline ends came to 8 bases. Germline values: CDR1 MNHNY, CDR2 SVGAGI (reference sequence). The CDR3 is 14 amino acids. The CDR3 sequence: CASSYALASYEQYV. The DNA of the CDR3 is TGTGCCAGCAGTTACGCACTGGCCTCCTACGAGCAGTACGTC.

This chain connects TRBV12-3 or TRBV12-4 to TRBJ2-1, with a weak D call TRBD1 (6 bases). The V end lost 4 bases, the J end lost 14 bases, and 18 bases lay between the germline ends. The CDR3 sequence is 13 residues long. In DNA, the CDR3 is TGTGCCAGCAGTTCGAGACAGTCTCAGGGGAAGTTCTTC. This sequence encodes CASSSRQSQGKFF.

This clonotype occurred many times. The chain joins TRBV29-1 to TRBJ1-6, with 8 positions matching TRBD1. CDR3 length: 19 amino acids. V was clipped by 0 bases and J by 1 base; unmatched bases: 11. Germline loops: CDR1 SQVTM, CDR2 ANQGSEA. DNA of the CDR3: TGCAGCGTTGAAGATTTGACAGGGGTCACAGGGTCCTATAATTCACCCCTCCACTTT. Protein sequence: CSVEDLTGVTGSYNSPLHF. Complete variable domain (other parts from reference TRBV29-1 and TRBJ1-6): SAVISQKPSRDICQRGTSLTIQCQVDSQVTMMFWYRQQPGQSLTLIATANQGSEATYESGFVIDKFPISRPNLTFSTLTVSNMSPEDSSIYLCSVEDLTGVTGSYNSPLHFGNGTRLTVT.

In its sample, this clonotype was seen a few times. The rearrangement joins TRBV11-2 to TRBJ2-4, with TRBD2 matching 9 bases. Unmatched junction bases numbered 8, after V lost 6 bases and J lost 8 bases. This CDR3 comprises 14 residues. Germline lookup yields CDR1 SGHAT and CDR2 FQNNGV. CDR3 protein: CASRSLAGGHIQYF. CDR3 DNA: TGTGCCAGCAGGTCCCTGGCGGGGGGGCACATTCAGTACTTC. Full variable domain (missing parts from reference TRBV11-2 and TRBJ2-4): EAGVAQSPRYKIIEKRQSVAFWCNPISGHATLYWYQQILGQGPKLLIQFQNNGVVDDSQLPKDRFSAERLKGVDSTLKIQPAKLEDSAVYLCASRSLAGGHIQYFGAGTRLSVL.